A single sample gave rise to the 16 T cell receptor beta chains below, sequenced in a study of tumor and adjacent non-tumor tissue in lung cancer. The template was RNA from unsorted bulk tissue. A modified ARM-PCR protocol with three rounds of nested PCR amplified TCRbeta. TCRdb processed the multiplex PCR reads anew with MiXCR; each CDR3 protein has one entry. The table includes 100,000 to 120,000 distinct CDR3 sequences, 75% to 90% detected once. The source material was lung tumor tissue. The receptor source for this set is a man between 65 and 85 years old with non-small cell lung cancer.

In the case of this clonotype: One end of the junction fails to match germline, which may point to a read error. V gene TRBV5-6 combines with J gene TRBJ2-3, with D perhaps matching TRBD2 (5 bases). CDR3 length: 16 amino acids. Germline-derived CDR1 and CDR2 are SGHDT and YYEEEE. DNA for the CDR3: TGTGCCAGCAGCTTAGGTCTAGTAGCGAGGATAGATAAGCAGTATTTT. It encodes CASSLGLVARIDKQYF.

Concerning this clonotype: One end of the junction does not line up with germline, which may come from a read error. The J gene is TRBJ2-5, the V gene TRBV28; 7 bases agree with TRBD2. The CDR3 runs to 14 residues. Germline V CDR1 and CDR2: MDHEN, SYDVKM. CDR3: CVSSIREARETQYF. The DNA for the CDR3 is TGTGTCAGCAGTATCCGGGAGGCCCGAGAGACCCAGTACTTC.

As to this clonotype: With a much larger clone just one base away, this may be a read error. The chain combines TRBV12-3 or TRBV12-4 with TRBJ2-1; no reliable D call. This CDR3 has 11 amino acids. CDR3 coding DNA: TGTGTCAGCAGTCCCGGTTTTGAGCAGTTCTTC. Translating it yields CVSSPGFEQFF.

Points on this clonotype: The conserved phenylalanine or tryptophan normally closing the CDR3 is absent here, so this likely arose from a read error. The J gene is TRBJ1-2, the V gene TRBV29-1, with D possibly matching TRBD1 (5 bases). The ends were cut back, 6 bases at V and 1 base at J, with 6 bases in the middle. Germline V gives CDR1 SQVTM, CDR2 ANQGSEA. The CDR3 totals 11 residues. The CDR3 spells CSVTVNYGYTI. In nucleotides, the CDR3 is TGCAGCGTGACAGTTAACTATGGCTACACCATC.

The chain joins TRBV11-3 to TRBJ1-1; D ambiguous. Germline CDR1 is SGHNT and CDR2 is YENEEA. The germline V and J ends were trimmed by 7 bases and 4 bases, with 16 bases remaining between them. This CDR3 spans 14 amino acids. This CDR3 reads CASTRTGVSTEAFF. CDR3 DNA sequence: TGTGCCAGCACGCGGACTGGGGTGTCCACTGAAGCTTTCTTT.

Comment on this clonotype: An end of the junction does not agree with germline; a read error may underlie this. This chain joins TRBV11-2 and TRBJ2-3, with D unclear. The CDR3 length is 14 residues. CDR1 is SGHAT and CDR2 is FQNNGV in the germline V gene. The CDR3, as DNA: TGTGCCAGCAGCCTAACCCCAGGTTCATATACGCAATATTTT. Protein: CASSLTPGSYTQYF.

The chain is built from TRBV5-4 and TRBJ2-1; unclear D gene. Deletions cut 8 bases from V and 6 bases from J, with 21 bases between. The CDR3 loop spans 15 amino acids. Per germline, CDR1 SGHNT and CDR2 YYREEE (reference sequence). For the CDR3, the DNA is TGTGCCAGTGGCTTTTCATGCCAGATAAGCAATGAGCAGTTCTTC. Protein product: CASGFSCQISNEQFF.

Regarding this clonotype: A much larger clone sits a single nucleotide away, making a read error possible. V is TRBV28 and J is TRBJ1-2, with 7 positions matching TRBD1. The CDR3 consists of 17 residues. Germline loops: CDR1 MDHEN, CDR2 SYDVKM. CDR3 in DNA: TGTGCCAGCAGTTTTGTTTTAACCGGACAGGCTAACTATGGCTACGCCTTC. This gives the protein CASSFVLTGQANYGYAF.

The V call is TRBV11-1, the J call TRBJ2-6; perhaps TRBD2 as D (6 bases). Trimming pared 3 bases from V and 0 bases from J, leaving 9 bases between. From germline, CDR1 is SGHAT and CDR2 FQDESV (reference sequence). The length of the CDR3 is 16 residues. CDR3 nucleotide sequence: TGTGCCAGCAGCTTCGGGGGAAGCTCTGGGGCCAACGTCCTGACTTTC. Protein sequence: CASSFGGSSGANVLTF.

The chain recombines TRBV12-3 or TRBV12-4 with TRBJ1-4, with D possibly being TRBD1 (5 bases). The CDR3 spans 14 residues. V was shortened by 3 bases and J by 11 bases, with 16 bases between the two germline ends. This CDR3 reads CASSLRGLGEKLFF. The CDR3 DNA reads TGTGCCAGCAGTTTGAGGGGTCTAGGTGAGAAACTGTTTTTT.

Worth noting for this clonotype: Germline is not matched at one junction end, which may reflect a read error. The rearrangement links TRBV6-1 to TRBJ1-4; D is perhaps TRBD1 (6 bases). This CDR3 is built from 15 residues. Per germline, CDR1 MNHNS and CDR2 SASEGT. This CDR3 reads CASSVSAGANEKLFF. The CDR3 nucleotides are TGTGCAAGCAGTGTTTCGGCAGGGGCTAATGAAAAACTGTTTTTT.

About this clonotype itself: A much larger clone differs from this one at a single base, so this may be a read error. The chain carries TRBV14 and TRBJ2-3; 13 bases align to TRBD2. The germline V gene encodes CDR1 SGHDN and CDR2 FVKESK. The CDR3 sequence is 17 residues long. The CDR3 here is CASSLGLAGILTDTQFF. The CDR3 DNA is TGTGCCAGCAGCCTGGGACTAGCGGGGATCCTGACAGATACGCAGTTTTTT.

Concerning this clonotype: No conserved phenylalanine or tryptophan ends this CDR3, so it is likely a read error. This chain joins TRBV4-2 and TRBJ2-3, with 7 bases that match TRBD2. This CDR3 region has 15 residues. V was clipped by 0 bases and J by 6 bases; unmatched bases: 6. Germline V gene lookup returns CDR1 LGHNA and CDR2 YNFKEQ. In nucleotides, the CDR3 is TGTGCCAGCAGCCAAGAATGGGAGGGCCGTGATACGCAGTATTTA. It yields the protein CASSQEWEGRDTQYL.

On this clonotype itself: One end of the junction fails to match germline, which may point to a read error. This chain uses TRBV5-5 with TRBJ1-2, with D tentatively TRBD1 (5 bases). This CDR3 is 14 amino acids long. The germline gives CDR1 SGHKS, CDR2 YYEKEE (reference sequence). The CDR3 DNA reads as TGTGCAAGCAGCTTCGTTCTAGGGACTCAAGGCTACACCTTC. Its protein is CASSFVLGTQGYTF.

The chain employs TRBV2 and TRBJ2-3; no reliable D call. V shed 7 bases and J shed 2 bases, with 13 bases lying between them. The CDR3 length is 14 residues. Germline loops: CDR1 SNHLY, CDR2 FYNNEI. The CDR3 is CASTAVDYTDTQYF. DNA for the CDR3: TGTGCCAGCACCGCGGTGGATTACACAGATACGCAGTATTTT. Looking up the rest from reference TRBV2 and TRBJ2-3 gives the full variable domain: EPEVTQTPSHQVTQMGQEVILRCVPISNHLYFYWYRQILGQKVEFLVSFYNNEISEKSEIFDDQFSVERPDGSNFTLKIRSTKLEDSAMYFCASTAVDYTDTQYFGPGTRLTVL.

The genes are TRBV11-3 and TRBJ2-5; D is tentatively TRBD1 or TRBD2 (5 bases each). V was cut by 11 bases and J by 4 bases, with 17 bases left in between. Germline CDR1 reads SGHNT; CDR2 reads YENEEA. The CDR3 is 13 residues long. This CDR3 is CAAQSGPRETQYF. In nucleotides, the CDR3 is TGTGCCGCCCAATCGGGGCCGCGAGAGACCCAGTACTTC.